This entry lists 28 T cell receptor beta chains sequenced from one sample in a study of STAT5B mutations in CD4+ large granular lymphocyte leukemia. Clones were sequenced by immunoSEQ multiplex PCR, and TCRdb holds only the in-frame ones, with some missing. The table lists around 21,000 clones, about 79% of them singletons. The sample comprised CD4+ T cells from blood buffy coats. These receptors all come from a human donor in good health.

This clone was seen only once. The V and J genes are TRBV7-2 and TRBJ2-3; tentative D call: TRBD2 (7 bases). Trimming stripped 7 bases from V and 4 bases from J, with 21 bases between. Germline V gene data show CDR1 as SGHTA and CDR2 as FQGNSA. The CDR3 consists of 16 residues. The CDR3 here is CASTEGGFRAPDTQYF. CDR3 nucleotide sequence: TGTGCCAGCACCGAGGGGGGGTTTCGAGCCCCAGATACGCAGTATTTT.

The CDR3 reads CASKREGKNEQFF. In DNA form, the CDR3 reads TGTGCCAGCAAGCGCGAAGGGAAAAATGAGCAGTTCTTC. The gene calls are TRBV6-5 and TRBJ2-1, with D unclear. Per germline, CDR1 MNHEY and CDR2 SVGAGI. This CDR3 is 13 amino acids long. The V end was cut by 7 bases, the J end by 7 bases, with 14 bases between.

V is TRBV27 and J is TRBJ2-1, with D possibly matching TRBD1 (6 bases). The CDR3 has 13 amino acids. Germline-derived CDR1 and CDR2 are MNHEY and SMNVEV (reference sequence). V lost 6 bases to trimming and J lost 5 bases, with 11 bases between them. CDR3 amino acids: CASRLTGNNEQFF. Written as DNA, the CDR3 is TGTGCCAGCAGGTTAACAGGGAACAATGAGCAGTTCTTC.

The V call is TRBV7-9, the J call TRBJ2-1; TRBD2 matches 8 bases. Per the germline V gene, CDR1 is SEHNR and CDR2 is FQNEAQ (reference sequence). V shed 0 bases and J 5 bases; nucleotides not matched to a gene: 3. The CDR3 runs 15 residues. The CDR3 bases are TGTGCCAGCAGCTTAGCGGGACTAGTCGACAATGAGCAGTTCTTC. This gives the protein CASSLAGLVDNEQFF.

The gene calls are TRBV11-2 and TRBJ1-2; D remains ambiguous. Germline assignment: CDR1 SGHAT and CDR2 FQNNGV. The CDR3 contains 11 residues. Deletions cut 3 bases from V and 6 bases from J, with 5 bases between. DNA for the CDR3: TGTGCCAGCAGCTTCAATGATGGCTACACCTTC. It specifies CASSFNDGYTF. The full variable domain, with the rest looked up from reference TRBV11-2 and TRBJ1-2, is EAGVAQSPRYKIIEKRQSVAFWCNPISGHATLYWYQQILGQGPKLLIQFQNNGVVDDSQLPKDRFSAERLKGVDSTLKIQPAKLEDSAVYLCASSFNDGYTFGSGTRLTVV.

The genes are TRBV6-1 and TRBJ2-1; 7 bases agree with TRBD1. This CDR3 spans 13 amino acids. After removal of 5 bases from V and 5 bases from J, the junction contained 3 bases not matched to a gene. The germline CDR1 and CDR2 sequences are MNHNS and SASEGT. CDR3 residues: CASSSGGDNEQFF. In DNA form, the CDR3 reads TGTGCCAGCAGTTCAGGGGGTGACAATGAGCAGTTCTTC.

This chain uses TRBV27 with TRBJ2-3, with TRBD1 as a possible D gene (5 bases). The V gene lost 4 bases and the J gene lost 2 bases, with 16 bases spanning the gap. Per the germline V gene, CDR1 is MNHEY and CDR2 is SMNVEV (reference sequence). The CDR3 has 16 amino acids. The CDR3 DNA reads as TGTGCCAGCAGTTCCCTCTCCTCAGGGTTCACAGATACGCAGTATTTT. Translating it yields CASSSLSSGFTDTQYF.

The chain carries TRBV30 and TRBJ1-5; D remains unclear. This CDR3 spans 14 amino acids. Trimming cost V 4 bases and J 6 bases, with 16 bases left between them. CDR1 and CDR2 from the germline V gene are GTSNPN and SVGIG (reference sequence). The CDR3 region has the DNA TGTGCCTGGACTCCCGGTGTTTACGGTCAGCCCCAGCATTTT. Translated, it gives CAWTPGVYGQPQHF.

This clone occurred once. CDR3 DNA sequence: TGTGCCAGCAGCCCCGAACTGAGCTCCTACAATGAGCAGTTCTTC. Encoded protein: CASSPELSSYNEQFF. V usage is TRBV6-6 and J usage is TRBJ2-1; no clear D. Trimming took 6 bases from V and 0 from J, leaving 12 bases between them. The CDR3 has 15 residues. From germline, CDR1 is MNHNY and CDR2 SVGAGI (reference sequence).

J is TRBJ2-7 and V is TRBV4-2; 8 bases are shared with TRBD2. The CDR3 contains 15 residues. Germline trimming cut 4 bases from V and 4 bases from J; bases unmatched to any gene: 9. CDR1 LGHNA and CDR2 YNFKEQ come from the germline V gene. CDR3 nucleotide sequence: TGTGCCAGCAGCCCCAGCGGGGGAGTAGGGTACGAGCAGTACTTC. Its protein product is CASSPSGGVGYEQYF.

The gene calls are TRBV28 and TRBJ1-4, with TRBD1 as a possible D gene (5 bases). Trimming shortened V by 4 bases and J by 4 bases, and 22 bases separated the two germline ends. This CDR3 comprises 18 residues. In germline, CDR1 is MDHEN, CDR2 SYDVKM. The CDR3 sequence is CASSSPGTPKSHNEKLFF. CDR3 nucleotide sequence: TGTGCCAGCAGTTCTCCTGGGACGCCGAAATCGCATAATGAAAAACTGTTTTTT.

The chain has TRBV6-1 and TRBJ1-2; 7 bases match TRBD1. After removal of 8 bases from V and 7 bases from J, the junction contained 10 bases not matched to a gene. CDR3 size: 13 residues. The germline CDR1 and CDR2 sequences are MNHNS and SASEGT. Written as DNA, the CDR3 is TGTGCCAGCCGACTGACAGGGAGTGGTGGCTACACCTTC. Translated, it gives CASRLTGSGGYTF.

The CDR3 here is CASSLEQGRYEQYF. CDR3 in DNA: TGCGCCAGCAGCTTGGAACAGGGGAGGTACGAGCAGTACTTC. The J gene is TRBJ2-7, the V gene TRBV5-1; a weak D match, TRBD1 (7 bases). CDR1 is SGHRS and CDR2 is YFSETQ in the germline V gene. V was shortened by 0 bases and J by 4 bases, with 11 bases between the two germline ends. The CDR3 runs 14 residues.

The rearrangement joins TRBV10-1 to TRBJ2-1, with D perhaps given as TRBD1 or TRBD2 (5 bases each). With 5 bases removed from V and 7 bases from J, the gap between germline ends came to 12 bases. The CDR3 is 13 residues long. The germline V gene has CDR1 WNHNN and CDR2 SYGVQD (reference sequence). The CDR3: CASSTGAVNEQFF. The CDR3 nucleotides read TGCGCCAGCAGTACCGGGGCCGTGAATGAGCAGTTCTTC.

The CDR3 is CASSLDSREQFF. The CDR3 DNA sequence: TGTGCCAGCAGTTTGGACTCTCGTGAGCAGTTCTTC. This sequence joins TRBV28 and TRBJ2-1; D is possibly TRBD2 (5 bases). V was clipped by 3 bases and J by 9 bases, with 9 bases between them. The CDR3 spans 12 residues. Germline CDR1 MDHEN, CDR2 SYDVKM.

The chain joins TRBV6-1 to TRBJ1-5, with 9 bases aligning to TRBD1. Germline assignment: CDR1 MNHNS and CDR2 SASEGT. CDR3 length: 15 residues. With 10 bases clipped from V and 0 bases from J, the junction kept 7 bases outside the gene matches. The CDR3 here is CATLDRGYSNQPQHF. CDR3 DNA: TGTGCCACCTTGGACAGGGGTTATAGCAATCAGCCCCAGCATTTT.

The chain links TRBV11-3 to TRBJ1-5, with D unresolved. Germline loops: CDR1 SGHNT, CDR2 YENEEA. The V gene lost 7 bases and the J gene lost 5 bases, with 12 bases spanning the gap. The CDR3 contains 13 residues. The CDR3 nucleotides are TGTGCCAGCAACCCAGCGAACCATCAGCCCCAGCATTTT. It encodes CASNPANHQPQHF.

This clone was counted a few times. The chain is built from TRBV30 and TRBJ1-4; D is unclear. Germline V gene lookup returns CDR1 GTSNPN and CDR2 SVGIG (reference sequence). Trimming shortened V by 3 bases and J by 11 bases, and 13 bases separated the two germline ends. The CDR3 contains 12 residues. CDR3 sequence (DNA): TGTGCCTGGAGGGGCGGAGCTACCAAACTGTTTTTT. It codes for CAWRGGATKLFF. The complete variable domain, with remaining parts taken from reference TRBV30 and TRBJ1-4, reads SQTIHQWPATLVQPVGSPLSLECTVEGTSNPNLYWYRQAAGRGLQLLFYSVGIGQISSEVPQNLSASRPQDRQFILSSKKLLLSDSGFYLCAWRGGATKLFFGSGTQLSVL.

In DNA, the CDR3 is TGCGCCAGCCGGACAGGGCCCTCTACAGATACGCAGTATTTT. Its translation: CASRTGPSTDTQYF. V is TRBV5-1 and J is TRBJ2-3; 8 bases agree with TRBD1. Unmatched junction bases numbered 7, after V lost 7 bases and J lost 3 bases. Germline V CDR1 and CDR2: SGHRS, YFSETQ. The CDR3 covers 14 residues.

The genes are TRBV6-5 and TRBJ2-3; 11 nucleotides align to TRBD2. The V gene's germline CDR1 is MNHEY and CDR2 SVGAGI. With 5 bases clipped from V and 3 bases from J, the junction kept 4 bases outside the gene matches. This CDR3 spans 15 amino acids. This chain's CDR3 is CASSATSGITDTQYF. As DNA, the CDR3 is TGTGCCAGCAGTGCGACTAGCGGGATTACAGATACGCAGTATTTT.

The chain carries TRBV5-6 and TRBJ2-1, with 7 bases that match TRBD2. This CDR3 region has 14 residues. Germline loops: CDR1 SGHDT, CDR2 YYEEEE. The ends lost 0 bases at V and 8 bases at J; junction bases unmatched: 5. The CDR3 nucleotides are TGTGCCAGCAGCTTGGGAGGCGGGAGTTATGAGCAGTTCTTC. Protein product: CASSLGGGSYEQFF. The variable domain in full, with the rest retrieved from reference TRBV5-6 and TRBJ2-1, is DAGVTQSPTHLIKTRGQQVTLRCSPKSGHDTVSWYQQALGQGPQFIFQYYEEEERQRGNFPDRFSGHQFPNYSSELNVNALLLGDSALYLCASSLGGGSYEQFFGPGTRLTVL.

In this sample, this clone turned up a few times. The rearrangement joins TRBV7-9 to TRBJ2-3; possible D gene TRBD1, 6 bases. CDR1 and CDR2 from the germline V gene are SEHNR and FQNEAQ (reference sequence). This CDR3 comprises 18 residues. Trimming shortened V by 2 bases and J by 2 bases, and 20 bases separated the two germline ends. CDR3 coding DNA: TGTGCCAGCAGCTTACCCCGGGCCGACAGGCATAACACAGATACGCAGTATTTT. The encoded protein is CASSLPRADRHNTDTQYF.

In DNA form, the CDR3 reads TGTGCCAGCAGCCCCATGAGACTAGCGGGAGGGCTTCGCTTCCGTGAGCAGTTCTTC. Protein sequence: CASSPMRLAGGLRFREQFF. The chain combines TRBV11-2 with TRBJ2-1, with 14 bases identical to TRBD2. With 5 bases clipped from V and 9 bases from J, the junction kept 18 bases outside the gene matches. CDR3 length equals 19 residues. CDR1 is SGHAT and CDR2 is FQNNGV in the germline V gene.

The chain joins TRBV20-1 to TRBJ1-2; D is possibly TRBD1 (6 bases). The CDR3 is made up of 10 amino acids. Germline V gene data show CDR1 as DFQATT and CDR2 as SNEGSKA (reference sequence). V gave up 5 bases and J gave up 7 bases, with 8 bases separating them. The CDR3: CSAWTVGYTF. For the CDR3, the DNA is TGCAGTGCTTGGACAGTTGGCTACACCTTC.

This sequence joins TRBV6-6 and TRBJ2-1; tentative D call: TRBD2 (6 bases). Germline V CDR1 and CDR2: MNHNY, SVGAGI (reference sequence). Trimming pared 6 bases from V and 6 bases from J, leaving 9 bases between. The CDR3 runs to 12 residues. DNA for the CDR3: TGTGCCAGCAGCTCCGGGGGCAATGAGCAGTTCTTC. It translates to CASSSGGNEQFF.

This clone was counted once. CDR3 DNA sequence: TGTGCCAGTAGGGATGGGAGCTATGGCTACACCTTC. It translates to CASRDGSYGYTF. V gene TRBV19 combines with J gene TRBJ1-2; D call uncertain. Germline lookup yields CDR1 LNHDA and CDR2 SQIVND (reference sequence). The CDR3 loop spans 12 amino acids. The germline V and J ends were trimmed by 6 bases and 4 bases, with 9 bases remaining between them.

The genes are TRBV11-3 and TRBJ2-4, with D maybe TRBD1 (5 bases). The CDR3 runs 12 residues. CDR1 and CDR2 (germline): SGHNT, YENEEA. V was trimmed by 5 bases and J by 6 bases, leaving 8 bases between them. The CDR3 region has the DNA TGTGCCAGCAGCGATCAGGGAAACATTCAGTACTTC. Its translation is CASSDQGNIQYF.

The DNA of the CDR3 is TGTGCCAGCAGTTTCGTGGGACTGTCGGCAGATACGCAGTATTTT. Amino acid sequence: CASSFVGLSADTQYF. V usage is TRBV28 and J usage is TRBJ2-3, with a possible D match to TRBD2 (6 bases). This CDR3 spans 15 amino acids. V was cut by 3 bases and J by 4 bases, with 14 bases left in between. Germline V gives CDR1 MDHEN, CDR2 SYDVKM.